Below are 8 T cell receptor beta chains sequenced from a single sample in a study of CD8+ T cells in alopecia areata. Sequencing relied on a cDNA template that was reverse transcribed from extracted RNA. TCRdb keeps only in-frame clones here, not all; method: immunoSEQ multiplex PCR. The top ten clones hold under 2% of a sample with over 150,000 clones, 63% of them seen once. The source material was CD4+ T cells sorted from blood, sampled at week 0. The receptors were gathered from a human donor with alopecia areata.

The V and J genes are TRBV5-1 and TRBJ2-3, with 7 nucleotides matching TRBD1. In germline, CDR1 is SGHRS, CDR2 YFSETQ. The J segment lost 2 bases and the V segment lost 4 bases, leaving 7 bases of the junction unmatched. CDR3 length: 15 amino acids. This CDR3 is CASSRTQGTTDTQYF. In DNA, the CDR3 is TGCGCCAGCAGCCGTACACAGGGGACCACAGATACGCAGTATTTT.

The genes are TRBV30 and TRBJ2-3, with 9 bases fitting TRBD2. The J segment lost 1 base and the V segment lost 0 bases, leaving 5 bases of the junction unmatched. This CDR3 is 16 amino acids long. The germline CDR1 and CDR2 sequences are GTSNPN and SVGIG (reference sequence). The CDR3 is CAWSVGAGGRTDTQYF. The CDR3 coding sequence is TGTGCCTGGAGTGTCGGAGCGGGGGGACGCACAGATACGCAGTATTTT.

V gene TRBV4-3 combines with J gene TRBJ2-1, with D possibly matching TRBD1 (6 bases). Germline V gene lookup returns CDR1 LGHNA and CDR2 YSLEER. Trimming took off 1 base at V and 6 bases at J, with 13 bases between the two ends. The CDR3 runs 15 residues. The CDR3 spells CASSQGNRDSNEQFF. The CDR3 DNA is TGCGCCAGCAGCCAAGGAAACAGGGATTCCAATGAGCAGTTCTTC.

The chain has TRBV6-6 and TRBJ1-4; no clear D gene. Trimming took off 6 bases at V and 6 bases at J, with 8 bases between the two ends. The CDR3 consists of 12 residues. CDR1 is MNHNY, CDR2 SVGAGI, per germline (reference sequence). CDR3 loop: CASRVTDEKLFF. The CDR3 DNA is TGTGCCAGCAGAGTAACGGATGAAAAACTGTTTTTT.

This clone was seen a handful of times. V is TRBV2 and J is TRBJ2-3; 8 positions agree with TRBD2. V gave up 6 bases and J gave up 3 bases; unmatched junction bases: 11. Germline loops: CDR1 SNHLY, CDR2 FYNNEI. The CDR3 has 16 residues. CDR3 region: CASSSERAGGTDTQYF. Here the CDR3 DNA reads TGTGCCAGCAGCTCAGAGAGGGCGGGGGGTACAGATACGCAGTATTTT.

The chain couples TRBV29-1 to TRBJ1-6, with a weak D call TRBD1 (6 bases). The germline V and J ends were trimmed by 5 bases and 10 bases, with 18 bases remaining between them. CDR1 is SQVTM and CDR2 is ANQGSEA in the germline V gene. The CDR3 spans 14 residues. CDR3 sequence: CSVRLGAGGSPLHF. CDR3 nucleotides: TGCAGCGTTCGCTTGGGGGCCGGGGGATCACCCCTCCACTTT.

The V call is TRBV29-1, the J call TRBJ2-7; D is unclear. V lost 5 bases to trimming and J lost 3 bases, with 11 bases between them. CDR3 size: 12 residues. The germline CDR1 and CDR2 sequences are SQVTM and ANQGSEA. The CDR3 reads CSVTINSYEQYF. CDR3 coding DNA: TGCAGCGTTACGATTAACAGCTACGAGCAGTACTTC.

V is TRBV11-3 and J is TRBJ2-4; TRBD1 matches at 12 bases. The CDR3 length is 16 residues. CDR1 SGHNT and CDR2 YENEEA come from the germline V gene. After removal of 4 bases from V and 8 bases from J, the junction contained 9 bases not matched to a gene. For the CDR3, the DNA is TGTGCCAGCAGCTACCCGGGACAGGGGGCAGTGGACATTCAGTACTTC. Protein sequence: CASSYPGQGAVDIQYF.